This TCR beta chain comes out of a study of blood T cell repertoires in COVID-19. Seattle patients were enrolled while actively infected and followed longitudinally. CDR1 is WNHNN and CDR2 is SYGVQD in the germline V gene (reference sequence). This CDR3 is 16 amino acids long. V shed 0 bases and J 1 base; nucleotides not matched to a gene: 5. Authors' analysis steps: By means of reference gene primer amplification, nucleated cell counts were estimated. Repertoires were generated with immunoSEQ multiplex PCR, while TCRdb's copy carries only in-frame clones and drops some. The V and J calls and clone size come from that table; D and trimming were worked out from the DNA. The sample lists approximately 300,000 clones, 90% seen once, with approximately 0.98% in the top ten.

The sample taken for sequencing was peripheral blood. The TCR comes from a woman in her thirties or forties with COVID-19, enrolled during active disease. This sequence joins TRBV10-1 and TRBJ2-5; the match to TRBD1 covers 7 bases. The CDR3: CASSESAGTAQETQYF. The DNA for the CDR3 is TGCGCCAGCAGTGAGTCGGCAGGGACAGCCCAAGAGACCCAGTACTTC.